This T cell receptor beta chain was found in a study of PD-L1 blockade in urothelial cancer. About the research overall: Atezolizumab was started by patients at some point between 2012 and 2014 at 1,200 mg intravenously every 3 weeks. Blood was tested 3 weeks (second dose) and 6 weeks into treatment. Typically, measured as a median, blood samples had 110,000 to 150,000 T cells.

Clones were sequenced by immunoSEQ multiplex PCR, and TCRdb holds only the in-frame ones, with some missing. The repertoire includes approximately 110,000 clones, 70% to 90% of them detected once, and roughly 2.2% sits in the top ten. Patients presented with locally advanced or metastatic urothelial carcinoma. The sample here was PBMCs, taken around atezolizumab (anti-PD-L1) treatment. This clonotype originated in a middle-aged man with urothelial cancer.

CDR3: CASSPRGGKGDTQYF. The CDR3 nucleotides are TGTGCCAGCAGCCCTCGCGGCGGGAAGGGGGATACGCAGTATTTT. The V call is TRBV5-4, the J call TRBJ2-3; tentatively, D is TRBD2 (6 bases). Germline CDR1 reads SGHNT; CDR2 reads YYREEE (reference sequence). V was shortened by 4 bases and J by 6 bases, with 18 bases between the two germline ends. This CDR3 has 15 residues. Together with reference TRBV5-4 and TRBJ2-3, the CDR3 gives the full variable domain: ETGVTQSPTHLIKTRGQQVTLRCSSQSGHNTVSWYQQALGQGPQFIFQYYREEENGRGNFPPRFSGLQFPNYSSELNVNALELDDSALYLCASSPRGGKGDTQYFGPGTRLTVL.